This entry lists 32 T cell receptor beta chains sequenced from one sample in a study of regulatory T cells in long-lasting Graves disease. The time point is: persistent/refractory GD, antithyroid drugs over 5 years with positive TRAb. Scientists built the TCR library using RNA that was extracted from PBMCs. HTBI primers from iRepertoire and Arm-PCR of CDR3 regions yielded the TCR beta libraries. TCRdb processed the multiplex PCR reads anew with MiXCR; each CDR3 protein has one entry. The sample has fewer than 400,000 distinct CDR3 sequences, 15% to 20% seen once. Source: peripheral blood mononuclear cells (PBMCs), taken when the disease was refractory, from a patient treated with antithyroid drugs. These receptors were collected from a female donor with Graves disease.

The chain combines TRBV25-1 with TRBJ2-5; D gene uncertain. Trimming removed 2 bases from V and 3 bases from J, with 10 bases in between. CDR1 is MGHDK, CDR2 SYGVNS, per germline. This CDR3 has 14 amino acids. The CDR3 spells CASSEPGSKETQYF. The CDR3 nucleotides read TGTGCCAGCAGTGAACCGGGTTCTAAAGAGACCCAGTACTTC.

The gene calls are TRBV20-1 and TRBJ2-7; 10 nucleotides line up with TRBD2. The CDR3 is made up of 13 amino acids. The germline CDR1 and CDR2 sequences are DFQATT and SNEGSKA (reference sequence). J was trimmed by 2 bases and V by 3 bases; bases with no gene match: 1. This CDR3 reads CSASSGRPYEQYF. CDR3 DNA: TGCAGTGCTAGTAGCGGGAGGCCCTACGAGCAGTACTTC.

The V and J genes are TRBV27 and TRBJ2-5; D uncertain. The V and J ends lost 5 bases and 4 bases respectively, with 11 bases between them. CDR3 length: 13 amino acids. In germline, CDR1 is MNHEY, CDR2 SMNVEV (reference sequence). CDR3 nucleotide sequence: TGTGCCAGCAGTCTTACGTATAGAGAGACCCAGTACTTC. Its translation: CASSLTYRETQYF.

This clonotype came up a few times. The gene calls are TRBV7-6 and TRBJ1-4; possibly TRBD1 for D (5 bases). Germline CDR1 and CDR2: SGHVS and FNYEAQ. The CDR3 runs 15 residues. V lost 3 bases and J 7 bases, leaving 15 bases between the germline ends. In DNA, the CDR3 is TGTGCCAGCAGCTTGGGTTTCCTGCAGGGTGAAAAACTGTTTTTT. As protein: CASSLGFLQGEKLFF.

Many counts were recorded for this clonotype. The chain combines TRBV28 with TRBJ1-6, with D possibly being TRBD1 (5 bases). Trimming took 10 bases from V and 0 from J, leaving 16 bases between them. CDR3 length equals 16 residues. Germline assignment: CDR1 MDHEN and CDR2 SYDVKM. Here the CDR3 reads CATEAGGSSYNSPLHF. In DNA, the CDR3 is TGTGCCACCGAGGCGGGGGGGAGCTCCTATAATTCACCCCTCCACTTT.

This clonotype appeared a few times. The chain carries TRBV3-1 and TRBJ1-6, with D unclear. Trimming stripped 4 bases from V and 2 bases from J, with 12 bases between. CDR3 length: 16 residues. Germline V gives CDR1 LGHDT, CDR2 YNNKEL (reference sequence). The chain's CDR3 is CASSPTAFTYNSPLHF. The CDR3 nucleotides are TGTGCCAGCAGCCCCACTGCTTTCACCTATAATTCACCCCTCCACTTT.

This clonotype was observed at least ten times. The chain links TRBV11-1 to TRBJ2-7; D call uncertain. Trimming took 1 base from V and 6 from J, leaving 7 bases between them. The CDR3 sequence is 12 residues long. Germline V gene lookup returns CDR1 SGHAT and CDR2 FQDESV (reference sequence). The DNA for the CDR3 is TGTGCCAGCAGCTTAGATCCCCCCGAGCAGTACTTC. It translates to CASSLDPPEQYF.

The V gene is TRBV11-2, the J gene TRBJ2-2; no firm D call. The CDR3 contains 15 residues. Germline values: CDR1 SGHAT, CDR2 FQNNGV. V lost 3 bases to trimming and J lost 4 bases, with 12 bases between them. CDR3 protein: CASSFYNRLTGELFF. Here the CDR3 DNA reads TGTGCCAGCAGCTTTTATAACAGACTCACCGGGGAGCTGTTTTTT.

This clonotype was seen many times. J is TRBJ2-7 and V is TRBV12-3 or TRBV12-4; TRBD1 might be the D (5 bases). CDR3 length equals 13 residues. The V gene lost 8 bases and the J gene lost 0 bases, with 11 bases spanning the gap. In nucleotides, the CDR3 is TGTGCCAGCGCTCGACAGTACTCCTACGAGCAGTACTTC. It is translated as CASARQYSYEQYF.

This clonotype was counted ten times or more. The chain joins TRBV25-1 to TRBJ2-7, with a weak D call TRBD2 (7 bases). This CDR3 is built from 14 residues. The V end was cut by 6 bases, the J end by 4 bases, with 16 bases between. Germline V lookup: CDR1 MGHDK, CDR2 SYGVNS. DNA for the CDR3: TGTGCCAGCAGCGCTGAAGGGGGGGCATACGAGCAGTACTTC. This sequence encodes CASSAEGGAYEQYF.

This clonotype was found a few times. CDR3 loop: CASSQPWGRGEKLFF. The CDR3 region has the DNA TGCGCCAGCAGCCAACCCTGGGGCAGGGGTGAAAAACTGTTTTTT. This chain links TRBV4-1 with TRBJ1-4; maybe TRBD1 (6 bases). Per germline, CDR1 MGHRA and CDR2 YSYEKL. V shed 2 bases and J shed 7 bases, with 14 bases lying between them. The CDR3 extends over 15 amino acids.

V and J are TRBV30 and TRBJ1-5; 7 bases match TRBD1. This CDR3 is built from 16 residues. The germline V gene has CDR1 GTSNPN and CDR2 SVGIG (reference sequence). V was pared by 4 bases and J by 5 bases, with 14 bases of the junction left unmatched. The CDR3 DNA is TGTGCCTGGACTCCGCCGGGACAGCGATCCTATCAGCCCCAGCATTTT. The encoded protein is CAWTPPGQRSYQPQHF.

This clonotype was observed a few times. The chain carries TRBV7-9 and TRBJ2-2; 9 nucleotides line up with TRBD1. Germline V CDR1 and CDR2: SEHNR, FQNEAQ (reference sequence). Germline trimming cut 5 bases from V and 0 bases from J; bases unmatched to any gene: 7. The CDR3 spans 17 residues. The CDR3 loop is CASSPRGDRANTGELFF. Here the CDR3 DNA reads TGTGCCAGCAGCCCTAGAGGGGACAGGGCGAACACCGGGGAGCTGTTTTTT.

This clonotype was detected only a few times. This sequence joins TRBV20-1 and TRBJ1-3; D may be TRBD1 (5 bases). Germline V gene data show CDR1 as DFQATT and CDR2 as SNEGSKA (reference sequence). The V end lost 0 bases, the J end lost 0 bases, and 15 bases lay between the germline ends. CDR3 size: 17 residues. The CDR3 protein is CSARDSRQQFSGNTIYF. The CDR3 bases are TGCAGTGCTAGAGATAGCCGACAGCAATTCTCTGGAAACACCATATATTTT.

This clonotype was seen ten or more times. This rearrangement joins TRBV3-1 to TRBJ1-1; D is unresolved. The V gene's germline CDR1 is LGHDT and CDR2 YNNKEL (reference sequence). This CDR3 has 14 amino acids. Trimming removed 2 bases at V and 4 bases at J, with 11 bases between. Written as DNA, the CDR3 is TGTGCCAGCAGCCAAACGTTAACGGGCACTGAAGCTTTCTTT. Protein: CASSQTLTGTEAFF.

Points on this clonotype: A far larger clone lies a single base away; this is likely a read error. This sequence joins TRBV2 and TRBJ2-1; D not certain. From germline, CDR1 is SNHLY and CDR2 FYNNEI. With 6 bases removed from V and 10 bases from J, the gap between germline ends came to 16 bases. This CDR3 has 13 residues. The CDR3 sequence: CASSGRSSWEQFF. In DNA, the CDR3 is TGTGCCAGCAGCGGACGCTCCTCGTGGGAGCAGTTCTTC.

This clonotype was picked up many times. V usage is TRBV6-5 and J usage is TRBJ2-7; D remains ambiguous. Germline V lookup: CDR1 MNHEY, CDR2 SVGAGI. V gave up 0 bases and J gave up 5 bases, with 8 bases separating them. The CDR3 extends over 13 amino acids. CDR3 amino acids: CASSYSVPHEQYF. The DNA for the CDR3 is TGTGCCAGCAGTTACTCGGTCCCCCACGAGCAGTACTTC.

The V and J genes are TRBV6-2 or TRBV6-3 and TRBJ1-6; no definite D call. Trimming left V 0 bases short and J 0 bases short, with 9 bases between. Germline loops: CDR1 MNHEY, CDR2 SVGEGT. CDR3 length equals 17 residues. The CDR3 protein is CASSYSRGSSYNSPLHF. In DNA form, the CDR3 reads TGTGCCAGCAGTTACTCGAGAGGGAGCTCCTATAATTCACCCCTCCACTTT.

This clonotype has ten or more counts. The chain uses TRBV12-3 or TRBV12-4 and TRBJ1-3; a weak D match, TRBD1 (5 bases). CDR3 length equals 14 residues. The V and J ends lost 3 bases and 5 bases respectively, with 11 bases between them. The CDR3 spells CASSLVGARNTIYF. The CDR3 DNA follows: TGTGCCAGCAGTTTGGTAGGGGCCCGAAACACCATATATTTT.

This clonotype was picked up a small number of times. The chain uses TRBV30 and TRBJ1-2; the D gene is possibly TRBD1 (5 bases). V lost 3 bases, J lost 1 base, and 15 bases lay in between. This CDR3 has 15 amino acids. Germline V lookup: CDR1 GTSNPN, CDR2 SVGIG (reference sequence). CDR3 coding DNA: TGTGCCTGGAGCCTAGGGTCGGGGCTTAACTATGGCTACACCTTC. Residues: CAWSLGSGLNYGYTF.

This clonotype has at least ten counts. The CDR3 DNA sequence: TGTGCCATCAGTTCAGAGATTAACACTGAAGCTTTCTTT. The encoded protein is CAISSEINTEAFF. V gene TRBV10-3 combines with J gene TRBJ1-1; D remains ambiguous. The CDR3 is made up of 13 amino acids. CDR1 ENHRY and CDR2 SYGVKD come from the germline V gene. V lost 5 bases and J lost 2, with 9 bases in between.

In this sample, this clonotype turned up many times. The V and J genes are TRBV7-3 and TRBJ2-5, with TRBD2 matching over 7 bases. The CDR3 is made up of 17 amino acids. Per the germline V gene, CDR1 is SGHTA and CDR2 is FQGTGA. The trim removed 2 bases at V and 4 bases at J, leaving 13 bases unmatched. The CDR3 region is CASSLRGSGQQGETQYF. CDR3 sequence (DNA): TGTGCCAGCAGCTTACGGGGTAGCGGGCAGCAGGGAGAGACCCAGTACTTC.

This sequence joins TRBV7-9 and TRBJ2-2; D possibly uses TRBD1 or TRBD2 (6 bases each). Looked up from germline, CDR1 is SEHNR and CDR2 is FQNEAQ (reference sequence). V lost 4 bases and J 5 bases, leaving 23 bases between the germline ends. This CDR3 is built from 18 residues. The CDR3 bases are TGTGCCAGCAGCTCCCTGCTCATGACGAGGGGGGATACCGGGGAGCTGTTTTTT. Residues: CASSSLLMTRGDTGELFF.

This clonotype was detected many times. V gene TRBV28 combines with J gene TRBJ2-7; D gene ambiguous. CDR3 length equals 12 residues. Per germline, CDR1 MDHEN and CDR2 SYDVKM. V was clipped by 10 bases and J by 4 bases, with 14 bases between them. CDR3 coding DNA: TGTGCCATCAACGAGGACGATTACGAGCAGTACTTC. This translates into CAINEDDYEQYF.

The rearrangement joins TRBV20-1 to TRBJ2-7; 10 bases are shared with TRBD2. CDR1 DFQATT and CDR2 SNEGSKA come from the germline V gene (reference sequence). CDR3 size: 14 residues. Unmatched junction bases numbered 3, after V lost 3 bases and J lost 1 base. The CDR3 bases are TGCAGTGCTAGGGTAGCGGGGGGATCCTACGAGCAGTACTTC. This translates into CSARVAGGSYEQYF.

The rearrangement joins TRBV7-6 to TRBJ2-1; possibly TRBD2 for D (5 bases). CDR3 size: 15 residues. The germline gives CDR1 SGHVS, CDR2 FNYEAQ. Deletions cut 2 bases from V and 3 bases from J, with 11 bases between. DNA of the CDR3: TGTGCCAGCAGCTTACGAGCGGAGAGCTACAATGAGCAGTTCTTC. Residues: CASSLRAESYNEQFF. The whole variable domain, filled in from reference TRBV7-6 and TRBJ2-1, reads GAGVSQSPRYKVTKRGQDVALRCDPISGHVSLYWYRQALGQGPEFLTYFNYEAQQDKSGLPNDRFSAERPEGSISTLTIQRTEQRDSAMYRCASSLRAESYNEQFFGPGTRLTVL.

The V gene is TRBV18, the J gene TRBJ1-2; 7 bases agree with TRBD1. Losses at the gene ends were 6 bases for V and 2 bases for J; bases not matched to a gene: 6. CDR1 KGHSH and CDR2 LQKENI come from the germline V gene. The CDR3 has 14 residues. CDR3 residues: CASSPPGQNYGYTF. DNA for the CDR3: TGTGCCAGCTCTCCGCCGGGACAGAACTATGGCTACACCTTC.

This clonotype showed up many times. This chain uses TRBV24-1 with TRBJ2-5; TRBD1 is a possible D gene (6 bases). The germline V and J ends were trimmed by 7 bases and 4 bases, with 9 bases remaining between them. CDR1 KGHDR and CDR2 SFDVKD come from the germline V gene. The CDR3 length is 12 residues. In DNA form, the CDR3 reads TGTGCCACCAGGGGGGCAGCAGAGACCCAGTACTTC. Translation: CATRGAAETQYF.

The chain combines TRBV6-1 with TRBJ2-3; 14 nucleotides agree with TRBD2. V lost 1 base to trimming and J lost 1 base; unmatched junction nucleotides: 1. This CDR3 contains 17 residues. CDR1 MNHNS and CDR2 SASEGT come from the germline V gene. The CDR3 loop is CASSEGGLAGGTDTQYF. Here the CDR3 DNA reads TGTGCCAGCAGTGAAGGGGGACTAGCGGGAGGCACAGATACGCAGTATTTT.

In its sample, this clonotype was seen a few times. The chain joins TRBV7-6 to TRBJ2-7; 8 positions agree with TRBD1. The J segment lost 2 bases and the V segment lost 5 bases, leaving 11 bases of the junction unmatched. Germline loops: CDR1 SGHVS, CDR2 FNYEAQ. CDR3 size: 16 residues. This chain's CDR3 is CASSPRGQAHPYEQYF. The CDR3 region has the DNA TGTGCCAGCAGCCCCCGGGGACAGGCGCACCCCTACGAGCAGTACTTC.

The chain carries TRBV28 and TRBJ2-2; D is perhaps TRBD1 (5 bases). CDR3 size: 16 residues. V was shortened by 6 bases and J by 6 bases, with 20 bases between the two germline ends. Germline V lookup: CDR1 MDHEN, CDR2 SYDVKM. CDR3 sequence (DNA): TGTGCCAGCAGCCCCGACAGACCGGGTGATCCCGGGGAGCTGTTTTTT. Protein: CASSPDRPGDPGELFF.

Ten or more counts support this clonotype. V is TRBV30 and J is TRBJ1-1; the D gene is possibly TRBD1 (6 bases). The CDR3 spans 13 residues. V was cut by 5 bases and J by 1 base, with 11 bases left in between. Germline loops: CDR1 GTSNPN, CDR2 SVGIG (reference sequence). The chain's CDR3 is CAWEIQGNTEAFF. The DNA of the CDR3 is TGTGCCTGGGAGATACAGGGGAACACTGAAGCTTTCTTT.